Sequencing of this T cell receptor (beta chain) was carried out in a study of response to subunit inactivated influenza vaccine. Study-wide results and caveats: New T cells are recruited in small numbers by each seasonal influenza vaccination, according to the authors' suggestion.

The CDR3 sequence is 14 residues long. The trim removed 3 bases at V and 9 bases at J, leaving 8 bases unmatched. Per germline, CDR1 KGHSH and CDR2 LQKENI. On this clonotype: Its antigen remains unknown.

From the RT-PCR reads, TCRdb called clonotypes with MiXCR, one entry per CDR3 protein. The table records 450,000 to 550,000 distinct CDR3 sequences, roughly 27% of them present only once. The TCR sequence derives from a man aged 45-65 years who received an inactivated influenza vaccine. Sample: CD4+ T cells sorted from PBMCs, taken 5 days after vaccination. The chain uses TRBV18 and TRBJ2-7; the match to TRBD1 covers 10 bases. The CDR3 region is CASSPGTGVSGQYF. Here the CDR3 DNA reads TGTGCCAGCTCACCCGGGACAGGGGTGAGTGGGCAGTACTTC.